The T cell receptor beta chain under discussion was sequenced for a study of Ad26.COV2.S vaccination and SARS-CoV-2 variants. Overall study context: Once or twice, 56 days apart, Ad26.COV2.S was delivered intramuscularly.

About this clone itself: Its cognate antigen is unknown.

Sequenced by immunoSEQ multiplex PCR; TCRdb stores in-frame clones only, minus some. The sample consists of hundreds of thousands of clones, approximately 90% of them appearing once. Study-level results: Higher spike-specific TCR breadth was found in vaccine recipients than in placebo recipients. Spike-specific responses of CD8+ and CD4+ T cells were reported to display substantial breadth after vaccination.

Treatment defined: 15 to 20 received Ad26.COV2.S at low or high dose, single or two shots; several received placebo; per-sample allocation not given. Each sample was drawn 63 days after the first injection (of vaccine or placebo). Built on an Ad26 vector, the vaccine expressed Wuhan-strain SARS-CoV-2 spike. The receptor comes from a person between 18 and 65 years old who received the Ad26.COV2.S COVID-19 vaccine or a placebo. The source was peripheral blood, collected in a trial of Ad26.COV2.S vaccine versus placebo.

The CDR3 nucleotides read TGTGCCAGCTCACCACAACACCAAGAGACCCAGTACTTC. Translated: CASSPQHQETQYF. V usage is TRBV18 and J usage is TRBJ2-5; the D is unclear. V was shortened by 1 base and J by 0 bases, with 3 bases between the two germline ends. Germline assignment: CDR1 KGHSH and CDR2 LQKENI. This CDR3 region has 13 residues.